One sample yielded the 19 T cell receptor beta chains listed below, sequenced in a study of blood T cells in healthy people across ages. Next came a second PCR, run for about 7 to 12 cycles, which used a sample-barcoded 5' primer along with a J-beta primer mix. TCRdb re-called the 5' RACE reads through MiXCR, storing one row per CDR3 protein. The table has 750,000 to 950,000 distinct CDR3 sequences, roughly 24% seen once. These same records also appear under a second study, on T cells of mothers and their children.

The sequenced material came from blood. The receptors stem from a boy younger than 18 in good health.

The V and J genes are TRBV6-5 and TRBJ1-4, with D possibly matching TRBD1 (5 bases). Trimming left V 5 bases short and J 8 bases short, with 12 bases between. Germline V gives CDR1 MNHEY, CDR2 SVGAGI. The length of the CDR3 is 13 residues. CDR3 amino acids: CASSLPGEEKLFF. The CDR3 coding sequence is TGTGCCAGCAGTCTACCGGGGGAGGAAAAACTGTTTTTT.

The chain carries TRBV27 and TRBJ2-2; D ambiguous. Deletions cut 6 bases from V and 6 bases from J, with 8 bases between. The CDR3 contains 12 residues. In germline, CDR1 is MNHEY, CDR2 SMNVEV (reference sequence). The CDR3 loop is CASRGFAGELFF. CDR3 bases: TGTGCCAGCAGGGGGTTTGCCGGGGAGCTGTTTTTT.

This chain joins TRBV6-5 and TRBJ2-7; D gene unclear. CDR1 is MNHEY, CDR2 SVGAGI, per germline. V was trimmed by 8 bases and J by 0 bases, leaving 14 bases between them. The CDR3 spans 14 residues. The CDR3 coding sequence is TGTGCCAGCGCGGCTGGGGTAGGCTCCTACGAGCAGTACTTC. It specifies CASAAGVGSYEQYF.

V and J are TRBV6-2 or TRBV6-3 and TRBJ2-7; 7 bases map to TRBD1. The V gene's germline CDR1 is MNHEY and CDR2 SVGEGT. The junction had 6 bases not matched to a gene; V was cut back by 4 bases and J by 0 bases. The CDR3 covers 15 residues. CDR3 sequence: CASSWKAGGSYEQYF. CDR3 DNA: TGTGCCAGCAGTTGGAAGGCAGGGGGCTCCTACGAGCAGTACTTC.

V usage is TRBV10-3 and J usage is TRBJ1-2; 8 positions match TRBD1. The CDR3 is 15 amino acids. From germline, CDR1 is ENHRY and CDR2 SYGVKD. Trimming removed 0 bases from V and 1 base from J; junction bases left unmatched: 1. CDR3 in DNA: TGTGCCATCAGTGAGTCTACAGGGGGTAACTATGGCTACACCTTC. It codes for CAISESTGGNYGYTF.

This clonotype was seen more than once but under ten times. This rearrangement joins TRBV28 to TRBJ2-5; maybe TRBD2 (5 bases). The DNA end lines up better with TRBJ2-1; the J call may be wrong. In germline, CDR1 is MDHEN, CDR2 SYDVKM. The CDR3 is 17 residues long. The CDR3 bases are TGTGCCTCTGCCCCCCAAGAGGGCAAACCGGGGATGAATGAGCAGTTCTTC. Its translation is CASAPQEGKPGMNEQFF.

This clonotype was counted a few times. The gene calls are TRBV28 and TRBJ1-1, with D hard to call. The germline V and J ends were trimmed by 5 bases and 4 bases, with 20 bases remaining between them. CDR3 size: 16 residues. Per germline, CDR1 MDHEN and CDR2 SYDVKM. CDR3 protein: CASSKHLDTSGTEAFF. DNA of the CDR3: TGTGCCAGCAGTAAACACCTCGACACGTCGGGCACTGAAGCTTTCTTT.

The chain carries TRBV11-2 and TRBJ1-2; TRBD1 might be the D (5 bases). Trimming shortened V by 7 bases and J by 7 bases, and 16 bases separated the two germline ends. There are 13 residues in the CDR3. Germline V gives CDR1 SGHAT, CDR2 FQNNGV. The chain's CDR3 is CASNPGAGFGYTF. CDR3 nucleotide sequence: TGTGCCAGCAACCCCGGGGCAGGGTTTGGCTACACCTTC. Full variable domain (remainder filled in from reference TRBV11-2 and TRBJ1-2): EAGVAQSPRYKIIEKRQSVAFWCNPISGHATLYWYQQILGQGPKLLIQFQNNGVVDDSQLPKDRFSAERLKGVDSTLKIQPAKLEDSAVYLCASNPGAGFGYTFGSGTRLTVV.

The rearrangement joins TRBV12-3 or TRBV12-4 to TRBJ2-5; possibly TRBD1 or TRBD2 for D (6 bases each). V was pared by 8 bases and J by 1 base, with 17 bases between. The CDR3 extends over 15 amino acids. CDR3 DNA: TGTGCCAGCTGCGAGGGGGGCAGGGGCCAAGAGACCCAGTACTTC. Amino acids: CASCEGGRGQETQYF.

This clonotype has only a few counts. The rearrangement joins TRBV15 to TRBJ1-4, with D possibly TRBD1 on 5 matching bases. V was shortened by 1 base and J by 8 bases, with 14 bases between the two germline ends. The CDR3 sequence is 15 residues long. Germline CDR1 reads LNHNV; CDR2 reads YYDKDF (reference sequence). The CDR3 DNA is TGTGCCACCAGCAGAGCCGGGGACCTGGGCGAAAAACTGTTTTTT. It specifies CATSRAGDLGEKLFF. Based on the CDR3 plus reference TRBV15 and TRBJ1-4, the full variable domain is DAMVIQNPRYQVTQFGKPVTLSCSQTLNHNVMYWYQQKSSQAPKLLFHYYDKDFNNEADTPDNFQSRRPNTSFCFLDIRSPGLGDTAMYLCATSRAGDLGEKLFFGSGTQLSVL.

This clonotype came up a few times. V gene TRBV5-1 combines with J gene TRBJ2-5, with 10 nucleotides matching TRBD1. From germline, CDR1 is SGHRS and CDR2 YFSETQ. CDR3 length: 14 amino acids. The junction had 5 bases not matched to a gene; V was cut back by 4 bases and J by 5 bases. The CDR3, as DNA: TGCGCCAGCAGCCAGGGACAGGGGTTTGAGACCCAGTACTTC. It is translated as CASSQGQGFETQYF.

The J gene is TRBJ1-2, the V gene TRBV20-1; 8 bases are shared with TRBD1. Trimming took 6 bases from V and 5 from J; bases not matched to a gene: 11. Germline CDR1 is DFQATT and CDR2 is SNEGSKA (reference sequence). This CDR3 comprises 14 residues. The CDR3 DNA follows: TGCAGTGCGGTACCCGGGACAGGCGGGTATGGCTACACCTTC. Translating gives CSAVPGTGGYGYTF.

The V call is TRBV5-1, the J call TRBJ2-1, with D possibly matching TRBD2 (6 bases). The ends were cut back, 4 bases at V and 0 bases at J, with 14 bases in the middle. Germline CDR1 reads SGHRS; CDR2 reads YFSETQ. The length of the CDR3 is 16 residues. The CDR3 protein is CASSPLLAASYNEQFF. CDR3 nucleotides: TGCGCCAGCAGCCCTCTCTTAGCGGCCTCCTACAATGAGCAGTTCTTC.

The rearrangement uses TRBV27 and TRBJ2-5, with 8 bases that match TRBD2. The end of the DNA aligns better with TRBJ2-7, so the J call may be wrong. CDR1 is MNHEY and CDR2 is SMNVEV in the germline V gene (reference sequence). This CDR3 comprises 15 residues. CDR3 DNA: TGTGCCAGCAGTTCTCCCGGGACTAGTGGTTACGAGCAGTACTTC. The encoded protein is CASSSPGTSGYEQYF.

V and J are TRBV9 and TRBJ2-1; no clear D gene. The CDR3 has 13 amino acids. Per the germline V gene, CDR1 is SGDLS and CDR2 is YYNGEE. Trimming pared 1 base from V and 2 bases from J, leaving 4 bases between. The CDR3 loop reads CASSVSAYNEQFF. The CDR3, as DNA: TGTGCCAGCAGCGTAAGTGCCTACAATGAGCAGTTCTTC.

The genes are TRBV24-1 and TRBJ2-7; D is unclear. In germline, CDR1 is KGHDR, CDR2 SFDVKD. The V gene lost 4 bases and the J gene lost 2 bases, with 14 bases spanning the gap. The length of the CDR3 is 15 residues. CDR3 DNA sequence: TGTGCCACCAGTGACCGACGGAATATTACCTACGAGCAGTACTTC. Translation gives CATSDRRNITYEQYF.

This clonotype was observed a few times. The rearrangement uses TRBV15 and TRBJ2-7; D assignment may be TRBD1 or TRBD2 (5 bases each). The germline V gene encodes CDR1 LNHNV and CDR2 YYDKDF (reference sequence). Deletions cut 1 base from V and 5 bases from J, with 9 bases between. The CDR3 runs to 13 residues. CDR3 bases: TGTGCCACCAGCAGAGGAGAGGGGAACGAGCAGTACTTC. Protein product: CATSRGEGNEQYF.

This clonotype was observed a few times. This chain links TRBV18 with TRBJ1-2; TRBD1 might be the D (6 bases). V shed 0 bases and J shed 6 bases, with 14 bases lying between them. There are 15 residues in the CDR3. Germline loops: CDR1 KGHSH, CDR2 LQKENI. CDR3 DNA sequence: TGTGCCAGCTCACCACCCTCAGAACAGGGCGATGGCTACACCTTC. Translating gives CASSPPSEQGDGYTF.

This clonotype was found a few times. The rearrangement joins TRBV5-1 to TRBJ2-5; D possibly corresponds to TRBD1 (6 bases). Between the trimmed V and J ends, which lost 2 bases and 0 bases, there was a span of 8 bases. Germline CDR1 reads SGHRS; CDR2 reads YFSETQ. CDR3 length: 14 residues. The CDR3 DNA reads as TGCGCCAGCAGCTTCGGGACATACCAAGAGACCCAGTACTTC. This codes for CASSFGTYQETQYF. The whole variable domain, filled in from reference TRBV5-1 and TRBJ2-5, reads KAGVTQTPRYLIKTRGQQVTLSCSPISGHRSVSWYQQTPGQGLQFLFEYFSETQRNKGNFPGRFSGRQFSNSRSEMNVSTLELGDSALYLCASSFGTYQETQYFGPGTRLLVL.